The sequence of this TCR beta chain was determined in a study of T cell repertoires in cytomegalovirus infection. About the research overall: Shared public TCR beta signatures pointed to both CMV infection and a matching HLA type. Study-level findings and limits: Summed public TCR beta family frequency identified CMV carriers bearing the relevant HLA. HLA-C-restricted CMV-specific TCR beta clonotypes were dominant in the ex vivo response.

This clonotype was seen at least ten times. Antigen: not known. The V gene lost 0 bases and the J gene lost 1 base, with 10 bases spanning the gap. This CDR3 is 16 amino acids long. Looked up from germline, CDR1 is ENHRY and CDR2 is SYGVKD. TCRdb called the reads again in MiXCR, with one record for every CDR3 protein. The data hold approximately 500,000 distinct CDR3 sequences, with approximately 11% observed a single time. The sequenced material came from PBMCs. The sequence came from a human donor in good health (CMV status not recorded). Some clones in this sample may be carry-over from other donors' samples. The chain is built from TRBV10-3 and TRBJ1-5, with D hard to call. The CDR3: CAISESWERSNQPQHF. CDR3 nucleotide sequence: TGTGCCATCAGTGAGTCTTGGGAAAGGAGCAATCAGCCCCAGCATTTT.